This T cell receptor beta chain was sequenced for a study of shared clonotypes between healthy human individuals. Trimming took 3 bases from V and 4 from J, leaving 8 bases between them. In germline, CDR1 is MDHEN, CDR2 SYDVKM. This CDR3 contains 13 residues. At a deep level, the assay was run. The method was immunoSEQ multiplex PCR; TCRdb's version includes in-frame clones alone and lacks a portion of them. The profile covers 600,000 or so clones, with approximately 95% appearing a single time and over 0.1% taken by the ten largest. In the naive CD8 group, cells lacked CD45RO and were positively selected for CCR7, so terminally differentiated effector memory CD45RA+ cells were left out. This clone was seen just once. Its antigen is not identified. Study findings and constraints: Generation of non-shared clonotypes was less probable than generation of clonotypes shared by all four donors. A handful of donors had roughly 5% of their naive CD4 clonotypes in common. Clonotype sharing among donors was thought likely to change with sequencing depth.

Sequenced material: naive CD8+ T cells sorted from blood. This sequence originates from a woman younger than 45 in good health. The V and J genes are TRBV28 and TRBJ2-3; D unclear. CDR3 protein: CASSFGNADTQYF. CDR3 in DNA: TGTGCCAGCAGTTTTGGGAACGCAGATACGCAGTATTTT.